Listed below are T cell receptor beta chains from one sample, sequenced in a study of T cells in tumors after PD-1 blockade. Clones were sequenced by immunoSEQ multiplex PCR, and TCRdb holds only the in-frame ones, with some missing. The profile shows approximately 48,000 clones, over 70% of them singletons. The specimen was PBMCs, collected before anti-PD-1 treatment. Receptor source: a human donor with basal cell carcinoma. CDR3s include the opening cysteine and the closing phenylalanine or tryptophan. A D gene is named only where the DNA matches it firmly.

TRBJ2-2,TRBV14,TRBD1,TGTGCCAGCAGCCGATTATACAGGGGCACGAACACCGGGGAGCTGCTTTTT,CASSRLYRGTNTGELLF
TRBJ1-1,TRBV19,TRBD1,TGTGCCAGTAGCATGGACAGGGGCGAAGCTTTCTTT,CASSMDRGEAFF
TRBJ1-1,TRBV10-3,.,TGTGCCATCAGTGACGGAGGGATCACTGAAGCTTTCTTT,CAISDGGITEAFF
TRBJ2-7,TRBV19,TRBD1,TGTGCCAGTAGTATTACAGGGGGCAATTACGAGCAGTACTTC,CASSITGGNYEQYF
TRBJ2-7,TRBV19,.,TGTGCCAGTAGTATAGAATACAGCCGCTACGAGCAGTACTTC,CASSIEYSRYEQYF
TRBJ1-1,TRBV5-1,TRBD1,TGCGCCAGCAGCCGGGGAGGGGGCTTGGACACTGAAGCTTTCTTT,CASSRGGGLDTEAFF
TRBJ2-1,TRBV5-1,.,TGCGCCAGCAGCTTCAGGGGCGCAATGAATGAGCAGTTCTTC,CASSFRGAMNEQFF
TRBJ2-5,TRBV30,.,TGTGCCTGGAGTGGGACGAGGCTAGGGGAAGAGACCCAGTACTTC,CAWSGTRLGEETQYF
TRBJ1-2,TRBV24-1,.,TGTGCCACCAGTGACGCCGGGACACCTCACTATGGCTACACCTTC,CATSDAGTPHYGYTF
TRBJ2-7,TRBV9,.,TGTGCCAGCAGCGGGGACTTAGGTTACGAGCAGTACTTC,CASSGDLGYEQYF
TRBJ1-6,TRBV5-1,.,TGCGCCAGCAGCTTGGGGGACTTAAATTCACCCCTCCACTTT,CASSLGDLNSPLHF
TRBJ2-7,TRBV30,.,TGTGCCTGGAGTGTAGGATACTACGAGCAGTACTTC,CAWSVGYYEQYF